This T cell receptor beta chain was retrieved from a study of T cells in Graves' hyperthyroidism and ophthalmopathy. Study conclusions and caveats: Clonotypes that were expanded in thyroid above 0.001 mostly appeared in blood too.

Patients were aged 18 to 65, had disease duration under 2 months, and had newly diagnosed hyperthyroidism. Uncontrolled infections, other autoimmune diseases, pregnancy or lactation led to exclusion of patients. Diagnosing involved the use of clinical symptoms, serum thyroxine and TRAb, thyroid ultrasound and orbital computed tomography. The CDR3 is made up of 15 amino acids. Trimming shortened V by 3 bases and J by 9 bases, and 15 bases separated the two germline ends. Germline V gene data show CDR1 as MDHEN and CDR2 as SYDVKM. RNA transcripts were the template for amplifying TCR beta CDR3 regions. First-round RT-PCR targeting the TCR CDR3 was performed with the HTBI primer set. Using its own MiXCR run on the multiplex PCR reads, TCRdb lists one record per CDR3 protein. The repertoire consists of approximately 400,000 distinct CDR3 sequences, with around a quarter occurring once and the leading ten covering less than 85%.

This clonotype was recorded many times. The antigen is not known. This sequence joins TRBV28 and TRBJ1-6, with D hard to call. The TCR originated in a man between 50 and 59 years old with Graves' hyperthyroidism. The sample comprised blood. The CDR3 here is CASSFSRIGGSPLHF. CDR3 in DNA: TGTGCCAGCAGTTTTAGCCGCATCGGAGGTTCACCCCTCCACTTT.